The next 27 T cell receptor beta chains were all read from a single sample in a study of blood T cells in healthy people across ages (dated by TCRdb to 2013 to 2016). The library was made by 5' RACE. The sample was run on an Illumina HiSeq 2500. The second PCR ran for about 6 to 11 cycles and used a J-beta primer mix along with a sample-barcoded 5' primer. TCRdb ran its own pipeline on the public reads, namely fastp trimming at Q25 and MiXCR clone calling, and kept in-frame beta chains. CDR3 protein sequences are deduplicated, and each keeps its most common genes and DNA. This sample comprises almost 1 million distinct CDR3 sequences, roughly half of them detected only once. About a fifth of the sample belongs to the ten largest clones. The sequenced sample consisted of blood. The receptor set was obtained from a woman in her fifties or sixties in good health.

The chain recombines TRBV28 with TRBJ2-2, with D possibly matching TRBD1 (6 bases). Germline assignment: CDR1 MDHEN and CDR2 SYDVKM. Trimming stripped 2 bases from V and 4 bases from J, with 11 bases between. CDR3 size: 15 residues. This CDR3 is CASSLIGQPTGELFF. The DNA for the CDR3 is TGTGCCAGCAGTTTAATCGGACAGCCCACCGGGGAGCTGTTTTTT. Full variable domain (outside the CDR3, taken from reference TRBV28 and TRBJ2-2): DVKVTQSSRYLVKRTGEKVFLECVQDMDHENMFWYRQDPGLGLRLIYFSYDVKMKEKGDIPEGYSVSREKKERFSLILESASTNQTSMYLCASSLIGQPTGELFFGEGSRLTVL.

This clonotype came up a few times. The gene calls are TRBV27 and TRBJ2-6, with a weak D call TRBD2 (6 bases). In germline, CDR1 is MNHEY, CDR2 SMNVEV (reference sequence). CDR3 length equals 19 residues. V lost 1 base and J lost 4, with 20 bases in between. This CDR3 reads CASSLFKWGDLSGANVLTF. The CDR3, as DNA: TGTGCCAGCAGTTTATTTAAGTGGGGGGATCTTTCGGGGGCCAACGTCCTGACTTTC.

This clonotype turned up a few times. The chain uses TRBV20-1 and TRBJ2-7, with D maybe TRBD2 (5 bases). Germline CDR1 reads DFQATT; CDR2 reads SNEGSKA (reference sequence). The CDR3 loop spans 12 amino acids. V lost 3 bases to trimming and J lost 5 bases, with 11 bases between them. The CDR3 protein is CSASEGRHEQYF. CDR3 nucleotides: TGCAGTGCTAGTGAGGGTCGGCACGAGCAGTACTTC.

In its sample, this clonotype was seen a few times. CDR3 sequence: CASSLYLGTSGRFTYEQYF. In DNA, the CDR3 is TGTGCCAGCAGTTTATACCTCGGGACTAGCGGGAGATTCACCTACGAGCAGTACTTC. The chain links TRBV28 to TRBJ2-7; the match to TRBD2 covers 14 bases. Germline trimming cut 1 base from V and 2 bases from J; bases unmatched to any gene: 10. Germline values: CDR1 MDHEN, CDR2 SYDVKM. This CDR3 is built from 19 residues.

This clonotype has more than one count but fewer than ten. J is TRBJ2-5 and V is TRBV7-9; D not resolved. The CDR3 contains 15 residues. Trimming shortened V by 4 bases and J by 5 bases, and 17 bases separated the two germline ends. CDR1 and CDR2 (germline): SEHNR, FQNEAQ (reference sequence). CDR3 nucleotide sequence: TGTGCCAGCAGCTCCCCGGCCGCCCCCGAGGAGACCCAGTACTTC. This gives the protein CASSSPAAPEETQYF.

This clonotype occurred a few times. CDR3 sequence reads: CASSQDLRGVRETQYF. In DNA, the CDR3 is TGCGCCAGCAGCCAAGATCTTCGAGGGGTACGGGAGACCCAGTACTTC. The rearrangement uses TRBV4-3 and TRBJ2-5, with D possibly called TRBD1 or TRBD2 (5 bases each). From germline, CDR1 is LGHNA and CDR2 YSLEER. V gave up 0 bases and J gave up 5 bases, with 16 bases separating them. CDR3 length: 16 residues.

The chain is built from TRBV27 and TRBJ1-1; TRBD1 might be the D (6 bases). V was shortened by 6 bases and J by 8 bases, with 19 bases between the two germline ends. Germline assignment: CDR1 MNHEY and CDR2 SMNVEV (reference sequence). The CDR3 totals 14 residues. The CDR3 region is CASSVVGGAREAFF. The CDR3 nucleotides read TGTGCCAGCAGCGTGGTGGGGGGGGCCCGAGAAGCTTTCTTT.

In this sample, this clonotype turned up a few times. The chain uses TRBV29-1 and TRBJ2-1, with 7 bases lining up with TRBD2. CDR3 length: 12 amino acids. V trimming: 6 bases; J trimming: 6 bases; junction bases outside the gene matches: 5. Looked up from germline, CDR1 is SQVTM and CDR2 is ANQGSEA. The CDR3 here is CSVHGRINEQFF. As DNA, the CDR3 is TGCAGCGTCCACGGGAGGATCAATGAGCAGTTCTTC.

The chain uses TRBV7-2 and TRBJ2-7; tentatively, D is TRBD2 (6 bases). Trimming shortened V by 8 bases and J by 0 bases, and 14 bases separated the two germline ends. The CDR3 is made up of 14 amino acids. CDR1 SGHTA and CDR2 FQGNSA come from the germline V gene. DNA of the CDR3: TGTACCAGCGGAGGGGTGGGCAGCTCCTACGAGCAGTACTTC. This sequence encodes CTSGGVGSSYEQYF. Variable domain in full (rest from reference TRBV7-2 and TRBJ2-7): GAGVSQSPSNKVTEKGKDVELRCDPISGHTALYWYRQSLGQGLEFLIYFQGNSAPDKSGLPSDRFSAERTGGSVSTLTIQRTQQEDSAVYLCTSGGVGSSYEQYFGPGTRLTVT.

This clonotype was detected only once. This rearrangement joins TRBV27 to TRBJ2-1, with TRBD1 matching 7 bases. Per the germline V gene, CDR1 is MNHEY and CDR2 is SMNVEV (reference sequence). The CDR3 loop spans 16 amino acids. V dropped 3 bases and J dropped 3; count of bases not matched to a gene: 8. CDR3 sequence reads: CASSFPAAGGYNEQFF. The CDR3 bases are TGTGCCAGCAGTTTCCCCGCGGCAGGGGGCTACAATGAGCAGTTCTTC.

The rearrangement uses TRBV25-1 and TRBJ1-4, with D possibly being TRBD1 (5 bases). The V end was cut by 2 bases, the J end by 5 bases, with 12 bases between. The CDR3 is made up of 15 amino acids. The germline V gene has CDR1 MGHDK and CDR2 SYGVNS. The CDR3 DNA reads TGTGCCAGCAGTGAACGCCCAGGGAGGAATGAAAAACTGTTTTTT. Protein: CASSERPGRNEKLFF.

There are a few counts of this clonotype. The chain links TRBV7-9 to TRBJ2-5, with 8 bases identical to TRBD1. Trimming cost V 5 bases and J 11 bases; bases outside gene matches: 4. CDR3 length equals 11 residues. Germline V gene lookup returns CDR1 SEHNR and CDR2 FQNEAQ (reference sequence). CDR3 DNA sequence: TGTGCCAGCAGCCTACAGGGGGTGCAGTACTTC. It encodes CASSLQGVQYF.

The CDR3 reads CASRSMRGELYNEQFF. For the CDR3, the DNA is TGTGCCAGCAGGTCTATGCGGGGGGAGCTCTACAATGAGCAGTTCTTC. V usage is TRBV7-2 and J usage is TRBJ2-1; TRBD2 matches at 8 bases. Germline loops: CDR1 SGHTA, CDR2 FQGNSA. V lost 6 bases, J lost 3 bases, and 10 bases stayed unmatched. This CDR3 contains 16 residues.

This clonotype has just one count. At one end the junction does not follow the germline gene, possibly because of a read error. The J gene is TRBJ2-1, the V gene TRBV24-1; D might be TRBD2 (6 bases). The CDR3 loop spans 15 amino acids. CDR1 is KGHDR and CDR2 is SFDVKD in the germline V gene. This chain's CDR3 is CATSDLAGTYNERFF. The CDR3 nucleotides read TGTGCCACCAGTGATTTGGCGGGGACCTACAATGAGCGGTTCTTC.

The V gene is TRBV2, the J gene TRBJ2-7; 9 bases are a match to TRBD1. The junction had 6 bases not matched to a gene; V was cut back by 9 bases and J by 3 bases. CDR1 and CDR2 from the germline V gene are SNHLY and FYNNEI. This CDR3 is 13 amino acids long. In nucleotides, the CDR3 is TGTGCCAGTAACCGGGACAGGGTCTACGAGCAGTACTTC. Amino acid sequence: CASNRDRVYEQYF. Based on the CDR3 plus reference TRBV2 and TRBJ2-7, the full variable domain is EPEVTQTPSHQVTQMGQEVILRCVPISNHLYFYWYRQILGQKVEFLVSFYNNEISEKSEIFDDQFSVERPDGSNFTLKIRSTKLEDSAMYFCASNRDRVYEQYFGPGTRLTVT.

The chain links TRBV6-2 or TRBV6-3 to TRBJ2-1; unclear D gene. Trimming pared 0 bases from V and 8 bases from J, leaving 8 bases between. The CDR3 consists of 13 residues. Germline lookup yields CDR1 MNHEY and CDR2 SVGEGT. CDR3 nucleotides: TGTGCCAGCAGTTACTCGATTTTACATGAGCAGTTCTTC. This encodes CASSYSILHEQFF.

This clonotype came up a few times. The chain couples TRBV12-3 or TRBV12-4 to TRBJ2-5, with 8 bases that match TRBD1. Trimming removed 5 bases from V and 5 bases from J; junction bases left unmatched: 7. The CDR3 runs to 14 residues. The CDR3, as DNA: TGTGCCAGCAGTACACTGACAGGGGAGGAGACCCAGTACTTC. Its translation is CASSTLTGEETQYF.

The V gene is TRBV3-1, the J gene TRBJ1-2; no firm D call. The V and J ends lost 2 bases and 5 bases respectively, with 21 bases between them. The CDR3 runs to 17 residues. Germline CDR1 LGHDT, CDR2 YNNKEL (reference sequence). CDR3 DNA: TGTGCCAGCAGCCAACTGAGAAAGGGAAGAGAGGGTTATGGCTACACCTTC. It translates to CASSQLRKGREGYGYTF.

V usage is TRBV4-1 and J usage is TRBJ2-7, with D maybe TRBD2 (5 bases). This CDR3 has 16 residues. CDR1 and CDR2 from the germline V gene are MGHRA and YSYEKL. The ends were cut back, 0 bases at V and 3 bases at J, with 15 bases in the middle. The CDR3 sequence is CASSQDQAGLGYEQYF. The DNA of the CDR3 is TGCGCCAGCAGCCAAGACCAAGCTGGACTGGGCTACGAGCAGTACTTC.

The rearrangement links TRBV6-1 to TRBJ2-7; tentative D call: TRBD1 (8 bases). Germline loops: CDR1 MNHNS, CDR2 SASEGT. Trimming removed 6 bases from V and 7 bases from J, with 28 bases in between. The CDR3 length is 17 residues. CDR3 sequence: CASRSYGQGGWGLEQYF. In DNA, the CDR3 is TGTGCCAGCAGAAGTTACGGACAGGGAGGGTGGGGGCTTGAGCAGTACTTC.

This clonotype was recorded a few times. V gene TRBV5-1 combines with J gene TRBJ2-7; no reliable D call. This CDR3 is built from 14 residues. V lost 2 bases to trimming and J lost 0 bases, with 9 bases between them. Germline V gene sequence: CDR1 SGHRS, CDR2 YFSETQ. The CDR3 reads CASSFADPSYEQYF. The CDR3 region has the DNA TGCGCCAGCAGCTTTGCGGACCCCTCCTACGAGCAGTACTTC.

This clonotype has just one count. The chain uses TRBV4-2 and TRBJ1-5, with a tentative D call TRBD1 (5 bases). Trimming stripped 1 base from V and 1 base from J, with 11 bases between. The CDR3 consists of 16 residues. CDR1 is LGHNA, CDR2 YNFKEQ, per germline. The CDR3 sequence: CASSQAAGRSNQPQHF. The CDR3 DNA reads as TGTGCCAGCAGCCAAGCTGCAGGGAGGAGCAATCAGCCCCAGCATTTT.

This clonotype was recorded only once. The gene calls are TRBV29-1 and TRBJ2-1; perhaps TRBD1 as D (7 bases). Trimming removed 6 bases from V and 0 bases from J, with 12 bases in between. Germline-derived CDR1 and CDR2 are SQVTM and ANQGSEA. This CDR3 spans 14 amino acids. The CDR3 sequence: CSVDQGGSYNEQFF. The DNA of the CDR3 is TGCAGCGTCGATCAGGGGGGCTCCTACAATGAGCAGTTCTTC.

J is TRBJ2-1 and V is TRBV20-1; the D is unclear. CDR1 is DFQATT and CDR2 is SNEGSKA in the germline V gene (reference sequence). Between the trimmed V and J ends, which lost 0 bases and 6 bases, there was a span of 18 bases. This CDR3 has 16 residues. CDR3 bases: TGCAGTGCTAGAGATCCGACGGATCCGATCGGCAATGAGCAGTTCTTC. Residues: CSARDPTDPIGNEQFF.

The genes are TRBV29-1 and TRBJ2-5; TRBD2 is a possible D gene (7 bases). Germline V lookup: CDR1 SQVTM, CDR2 ANQGSEA. CDR3 length: 13 amino acids. Trimming stripped 4 bases from V and 5 bases from J, with 14 bases between. Here the CDR3 reads CSVGPGGLETQYF. DNA of the CDR3: TGCAGCGTTGGTCCCGGGGGGCTGGAGACCCAGTACTTC.

The chain is built from TRBV28 and TRBJ1-4; 7 bases map to TRBD1. Germline assignment: CDR1 MDHEN and CDR2 SYDVKM. The CDR3 runs to 14 residues. Trimming removed 6 bases from V and 4 bases from J; junction bases left unmatched: 5. Here the CDR3 reads CASRMTGINEKLFF. In DNA, the CDR3 is TGTGCCAGCAGGATGACAGGGATTAATGAAAAACTGTTTTTT.

This clonotype was seen a few times. At one end the junction does not follow the germline gene, possibly because of a read error. The J gene is TRBJ2-1, the V gene TRBV29-1, with a tentative D call TRBD2 (6 bases). The J call may be wrong; the DNA end is better matched by TRBJ2-7. Germline assignment: CDR1 SQVTM and CDR2 ANQGSEA. This CDR3 spans 12 amino acids. CDR3 protein: CSGRVSYNEQYF. CDR3 nucleotide sequence: TGTAGCGGTAGGGTTTCCTACAATGAGCAGTACTTC.